This TCR beta chain was profiled in a study of regulatory T cells in long-lasting Graves disease. Overall study findings and caveats: Newly diagnosed disease favored TRBV20-1 and TRBJ2-1 over persistent disease.

This clonotype turned up a few times. Antigen unknown. As to time point: persistent/refractory GD, antithyroid drugs over 5 years with positive TRAb. The TCR library was made from RNA extracted from PBMCs. Tubes containing EDTA received roughly 8.8 milliliters of drawn peripheral blood. Library construction for TCR beta used iRepertoire HTBI primers and Arm-PCR of CDR3 regions. From the multiplex PCR reads, TCRdb called clonotypes with MiXCR, one entry per CDR3 protein. The sample holds about 460,000 distinct CDR3 sequences; roughly 22% are singletons and the top ten take about an eighth. Trimming left V 8 bases short and J 3 bases short, with 17 bases between. Germline V gene sequence: CDR1 SNHLY, CDR2 FYNNEI. This CDR3 region has 15 residues.

The receptor was isolated from a female donor with Graves disease. The sequencing used peripheral blood mononuclear cells (PBMCs), collected when the disease was refractory, from a patient treated with antithyroid drugs. J is TRBJ1-5 and V is TRBV2, with D perhaps TRBD1 (6 bases). CDR3 residues: CASARQAGANQPQHF. The CDR3 DNA sequence: TGTGCCAGCGCCCGGCAGGCAGGGGCCAATCAGCCCCAGCATTTT.